This record looks at one T cell receptor beta chain sequence and its context. The antigen is undetermined. Then a second PCR, running roughly 7 to 12 cycles, was carried out with a sample-barcoded 5' primer and a J-beta primer mix. TCRdb analysed the 5' RACE reads with MiXCR anew, one entry per CDR3 protein. The sample carries about 1.1 million distinct CDR3 sequences, about two fifths recorded once. Donation came from healthy Caucasian individuals in Russia who were aged about 6 to 100. Each donor had roughly 10 milliliters of peripheral blood drawn. The germline V gene encodes CDR1 MDHEN and CDR2 SYDVKM. CDR3 length equals 16 residues. The V and J ends lost 0 bases and 0 bases respectively, with 10 bases between them. These data originate in a study of blood T cells in healthy people across ages. General study points: Versus aged donors, long-lived donors had higher diversity and more naive CD4+ cells. Estimates of diversity drawn from one million T cells were considered underestimates.

The chain joins TRBV28 to TRBJ2-3; D remains unclear. Sequenced sample: blood. This sequence was found in a man in his late teens or twenties in good health. CDR3 protein: CASSLWGSPSTDTQYF. The CDR3 DNA is TGTGCCAGCAGTTTATGGGGAAGCCCTAGCACAGATACGCAGTATTTT.